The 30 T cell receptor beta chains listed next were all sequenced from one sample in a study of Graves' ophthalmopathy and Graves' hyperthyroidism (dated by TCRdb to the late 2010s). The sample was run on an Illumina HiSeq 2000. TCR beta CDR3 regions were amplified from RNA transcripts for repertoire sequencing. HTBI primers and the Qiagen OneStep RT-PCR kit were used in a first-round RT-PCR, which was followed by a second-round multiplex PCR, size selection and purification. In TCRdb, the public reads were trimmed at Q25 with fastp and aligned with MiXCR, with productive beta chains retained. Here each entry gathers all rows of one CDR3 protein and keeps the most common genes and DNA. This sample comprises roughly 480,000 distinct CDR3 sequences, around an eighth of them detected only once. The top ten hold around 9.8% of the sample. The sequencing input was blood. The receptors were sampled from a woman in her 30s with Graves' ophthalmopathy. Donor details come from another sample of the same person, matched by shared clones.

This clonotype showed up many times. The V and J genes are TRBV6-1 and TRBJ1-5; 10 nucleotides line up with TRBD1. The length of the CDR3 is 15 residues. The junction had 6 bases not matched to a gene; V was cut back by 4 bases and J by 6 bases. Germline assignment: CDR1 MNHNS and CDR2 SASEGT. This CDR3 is CASSAGTGDTQPQHF. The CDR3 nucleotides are TGTGCCAGCAGTGCGGGGACAGGGGATACTCAGCCCCAGCATTTT.

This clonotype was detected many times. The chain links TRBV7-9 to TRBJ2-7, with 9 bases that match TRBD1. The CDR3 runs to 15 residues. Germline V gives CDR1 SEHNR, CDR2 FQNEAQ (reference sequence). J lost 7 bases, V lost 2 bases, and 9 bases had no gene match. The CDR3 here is CASSLWGQGLGEQYF. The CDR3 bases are TGTGCCAGCAGCTTATGGGGACAGGGCCTGGGTGAGCAGTACTTC.

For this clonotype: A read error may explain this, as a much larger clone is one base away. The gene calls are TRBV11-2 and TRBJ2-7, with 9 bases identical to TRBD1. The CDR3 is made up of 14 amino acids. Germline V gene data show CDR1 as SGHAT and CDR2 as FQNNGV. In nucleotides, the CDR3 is TGTGCCTGCAGCTTAGGGACAGGGCTTTTCGAGCAGTACTTC. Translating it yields CACSLGTGLFEQYF.

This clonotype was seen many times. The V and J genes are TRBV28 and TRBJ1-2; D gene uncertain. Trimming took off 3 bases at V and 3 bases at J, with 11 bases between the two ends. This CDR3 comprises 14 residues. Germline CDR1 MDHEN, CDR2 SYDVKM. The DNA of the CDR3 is TGTGCCAGCAGTTTTATAGGGCCGGACTATGGCTACACCTTC. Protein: CASSFIGPDYGYTF.

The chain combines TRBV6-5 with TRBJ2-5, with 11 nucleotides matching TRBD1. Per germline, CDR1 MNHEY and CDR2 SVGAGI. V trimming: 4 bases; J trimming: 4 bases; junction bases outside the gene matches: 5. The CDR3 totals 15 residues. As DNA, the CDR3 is TGTGCCAGCAGTTCTCGGGACAGGGGGAGAGAGACCCAGTACTTC. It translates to CASSSRDRGRETQYF.

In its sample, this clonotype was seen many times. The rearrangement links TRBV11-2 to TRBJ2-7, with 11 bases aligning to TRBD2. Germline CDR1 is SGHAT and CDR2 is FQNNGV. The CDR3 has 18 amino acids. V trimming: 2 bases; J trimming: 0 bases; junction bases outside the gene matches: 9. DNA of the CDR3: TGTGCCAGCAGCTTACCACCCGGGACTAGCGGTTTCTCCTACGAGCAGTACTTC. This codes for CASSLPPGTSGFSYEQYF.

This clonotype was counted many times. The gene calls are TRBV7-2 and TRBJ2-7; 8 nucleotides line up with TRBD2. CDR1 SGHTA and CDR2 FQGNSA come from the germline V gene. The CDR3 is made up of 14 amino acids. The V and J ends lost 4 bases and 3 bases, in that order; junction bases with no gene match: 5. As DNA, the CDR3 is TGTGCCAGCAGCTCTCGGGGGGGCCTCTACGAGCAGTACTTC. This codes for CASSSRGGLYEQYF.

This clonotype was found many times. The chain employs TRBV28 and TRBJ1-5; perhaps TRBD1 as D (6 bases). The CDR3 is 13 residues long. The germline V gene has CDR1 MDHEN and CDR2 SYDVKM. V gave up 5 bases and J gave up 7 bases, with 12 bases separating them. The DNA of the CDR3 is TGTGCCAGCAGTAAATCAGGGGAACAGCCCCAGCATTTT. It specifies CASSKSGEQPQHF. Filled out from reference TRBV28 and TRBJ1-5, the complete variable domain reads DVKVTQSSRYLVKRTGEKVFLECVQDMDHENMFWYRQDPGLGLRLIYFSYDVKMKEKGDIPEGYSVSREKKERFSLILESASTNQTSMYLCASSKSGEQPQHFGDGTRLSIL.

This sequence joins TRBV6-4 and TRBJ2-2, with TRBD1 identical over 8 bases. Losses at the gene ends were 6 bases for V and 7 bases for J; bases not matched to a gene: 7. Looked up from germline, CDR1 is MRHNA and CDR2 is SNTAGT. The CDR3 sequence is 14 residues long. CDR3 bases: TGTGCCAGCAGCTCGACAGGGGCGGTCGGGGAGCTGTTTTTT. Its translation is CASSSTGAVGELFF.

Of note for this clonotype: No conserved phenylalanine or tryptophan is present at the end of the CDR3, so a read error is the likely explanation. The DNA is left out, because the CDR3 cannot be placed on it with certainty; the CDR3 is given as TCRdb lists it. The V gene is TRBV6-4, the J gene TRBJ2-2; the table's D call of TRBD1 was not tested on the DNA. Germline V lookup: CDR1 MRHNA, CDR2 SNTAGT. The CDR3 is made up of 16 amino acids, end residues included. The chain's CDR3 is CASRRDPGQGGGELCY.

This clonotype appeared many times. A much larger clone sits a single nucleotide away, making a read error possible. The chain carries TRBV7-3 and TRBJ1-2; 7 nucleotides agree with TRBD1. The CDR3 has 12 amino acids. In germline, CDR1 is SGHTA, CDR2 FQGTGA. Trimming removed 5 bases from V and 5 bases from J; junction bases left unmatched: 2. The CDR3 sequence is CASSQTGYGYTF. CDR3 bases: TGTGCCAGCAGCCAGACAGGGTATGGCTACACCTTC.

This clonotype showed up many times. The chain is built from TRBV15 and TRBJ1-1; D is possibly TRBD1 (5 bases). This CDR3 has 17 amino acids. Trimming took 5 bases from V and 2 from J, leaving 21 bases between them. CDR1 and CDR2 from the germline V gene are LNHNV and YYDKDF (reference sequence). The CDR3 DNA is TGTGCCACCAGCGAGGCGGGTTTTCAGGGTGCCAACACTGAAGCTTTCTTT. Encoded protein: CATSEAGFQGANTEAFF.

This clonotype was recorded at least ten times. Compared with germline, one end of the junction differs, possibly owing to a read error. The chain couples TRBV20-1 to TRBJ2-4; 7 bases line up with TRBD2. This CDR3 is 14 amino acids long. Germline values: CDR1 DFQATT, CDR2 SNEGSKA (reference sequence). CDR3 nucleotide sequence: TGCAGTGCTAGAGAGGGGGGGTCCAAAAACATTAAGTACTTC. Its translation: CSAREGGSKNIKYF.

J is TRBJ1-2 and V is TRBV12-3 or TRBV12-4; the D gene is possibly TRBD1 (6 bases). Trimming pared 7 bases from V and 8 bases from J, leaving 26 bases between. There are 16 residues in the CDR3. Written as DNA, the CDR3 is TGTGCCAGCACCCTACTACAGCAGGGGCCAACTATCGGCTACACCTTC. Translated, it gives CASTLLQQGPTIGYTF.

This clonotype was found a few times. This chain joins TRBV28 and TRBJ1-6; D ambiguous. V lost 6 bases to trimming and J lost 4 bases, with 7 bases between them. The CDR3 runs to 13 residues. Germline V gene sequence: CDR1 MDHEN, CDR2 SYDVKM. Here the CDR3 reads CASSAQYNSPLHF. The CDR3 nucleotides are TGTGCCAGCAGCGCCCAATATAATTCACCCCTCCACTTT.

The CDR3 bases are TGTGCCAGCAGTCTGACCAGGACAGGGGCCGAGCCCCAGCATTTT. Protein sequence: CASSLTRTGAEPQHF. The chain uses TRBV12-3 or TRBV12-4 and TRBJ1-5; 9 bases match TRBD1. The CDR3 is 15 residues long. The junction had 10 bases not matched to a gene; V was cut back by 5 bases and J by 8 bases.

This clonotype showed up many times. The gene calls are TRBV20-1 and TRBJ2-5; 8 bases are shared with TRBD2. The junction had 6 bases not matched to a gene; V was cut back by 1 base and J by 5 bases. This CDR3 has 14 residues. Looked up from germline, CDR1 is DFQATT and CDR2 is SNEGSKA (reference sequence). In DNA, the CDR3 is TGCAGTGCTAGAGGCGCGGGGGGATGGGAGACCCAGTACTTC. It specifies CSARGAGGWETQYF.

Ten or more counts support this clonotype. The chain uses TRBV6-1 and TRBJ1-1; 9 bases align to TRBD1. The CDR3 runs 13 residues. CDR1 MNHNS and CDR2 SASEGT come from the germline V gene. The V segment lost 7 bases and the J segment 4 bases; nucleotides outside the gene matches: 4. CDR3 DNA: TGTGCCAGCAATGACAGGGGGGTCACTGAAGCTTTCTTT. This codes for CASNDRGVTEAFF.

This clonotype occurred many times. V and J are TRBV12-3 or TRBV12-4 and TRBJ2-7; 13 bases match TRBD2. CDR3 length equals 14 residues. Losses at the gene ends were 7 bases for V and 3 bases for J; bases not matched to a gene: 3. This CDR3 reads CASKLAGGRYEQYF. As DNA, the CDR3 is TGTGCCAGCAAACTAGCGGGGGGGCGCTACGAGCAGTACTTC.

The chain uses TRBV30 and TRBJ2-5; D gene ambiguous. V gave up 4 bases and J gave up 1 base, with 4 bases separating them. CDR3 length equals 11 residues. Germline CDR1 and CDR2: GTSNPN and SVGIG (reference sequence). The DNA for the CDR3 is TGTGCCTGGACAGCCCAAGAGACCCAGTACTTC. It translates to CAWTAQETQYF.

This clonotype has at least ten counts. The CDR3 sequence: CAWRPGQVTEAFF. Here the CDR3 DNA reads TGTGCCTGGAGACCCGGACAGGTCACTGAAGCTTTCTTT. The chain combines TRBV30 with TRBJ1-1; 7 nucleotides match TRBD1. CDR3 length: 13 amino acids. Trimming removed 3 bases from V and 4 bases from J; junction bases left unmatched: 5. The germline V gene has CDR1 GTSNPN and CDR2 SVGIG (reference sequence).

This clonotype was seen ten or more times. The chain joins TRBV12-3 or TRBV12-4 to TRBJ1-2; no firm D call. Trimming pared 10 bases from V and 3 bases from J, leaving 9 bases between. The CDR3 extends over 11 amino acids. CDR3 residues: CAIPTHYGYTF. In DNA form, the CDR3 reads TGTGCCATCCCAACACACTATGGCTACACCTTC.

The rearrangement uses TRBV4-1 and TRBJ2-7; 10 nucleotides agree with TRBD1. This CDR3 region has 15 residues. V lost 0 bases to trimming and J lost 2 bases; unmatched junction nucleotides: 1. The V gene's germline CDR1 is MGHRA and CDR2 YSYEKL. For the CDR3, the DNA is TGCGCCAGCAGCCAAGAAGGGACAGGGGCCTACGAGCAGTACTTC. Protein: CASSQEGTGAYEQYF.

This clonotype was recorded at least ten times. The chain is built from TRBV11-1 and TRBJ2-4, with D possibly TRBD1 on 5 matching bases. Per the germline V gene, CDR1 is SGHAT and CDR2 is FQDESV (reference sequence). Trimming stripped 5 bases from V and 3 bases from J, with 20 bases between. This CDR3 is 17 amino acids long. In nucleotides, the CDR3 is TGTGCCAGCAGCCCTACAGGTCTAAGCCTCGTCAAAAACATTCAGTACTTC. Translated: CASSPTGLSLVKNIQYF.

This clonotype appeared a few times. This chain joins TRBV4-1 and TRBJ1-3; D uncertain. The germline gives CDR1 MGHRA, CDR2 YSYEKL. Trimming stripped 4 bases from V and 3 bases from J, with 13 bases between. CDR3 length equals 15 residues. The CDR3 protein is CASSRGEGLGNTIYF. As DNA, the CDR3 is TGCGCCAGCAGCCGAGGTGAAGGGCTTGGAAACACCATATATTTT.

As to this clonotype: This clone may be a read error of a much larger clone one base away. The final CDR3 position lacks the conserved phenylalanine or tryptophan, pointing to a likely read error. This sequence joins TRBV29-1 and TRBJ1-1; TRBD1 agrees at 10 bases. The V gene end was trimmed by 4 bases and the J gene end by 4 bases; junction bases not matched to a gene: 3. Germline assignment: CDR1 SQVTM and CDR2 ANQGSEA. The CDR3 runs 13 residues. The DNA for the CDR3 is TGCAGCGTTGGACAGGGGGCCGCCACTGAAGCTTTCTAT. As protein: CSVGQGAATEAFY.

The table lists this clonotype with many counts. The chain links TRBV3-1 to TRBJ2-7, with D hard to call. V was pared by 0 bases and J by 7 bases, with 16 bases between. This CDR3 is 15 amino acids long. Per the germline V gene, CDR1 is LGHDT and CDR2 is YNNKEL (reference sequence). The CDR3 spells CASSQDLRGFGEQYF. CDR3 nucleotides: TGTGCCAGCAGCCAAGATTTGAGAGGTTTTGGAGAGCAGTACTTC.

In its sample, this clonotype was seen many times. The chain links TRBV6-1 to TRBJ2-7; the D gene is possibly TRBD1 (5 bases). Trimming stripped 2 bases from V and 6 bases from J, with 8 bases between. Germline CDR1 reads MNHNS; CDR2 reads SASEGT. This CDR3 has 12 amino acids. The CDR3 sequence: CASSEIGVEQYF. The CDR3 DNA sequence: TGTGCCAGCAGTGAAATAGGGGTCGAGCAGTACTTC.

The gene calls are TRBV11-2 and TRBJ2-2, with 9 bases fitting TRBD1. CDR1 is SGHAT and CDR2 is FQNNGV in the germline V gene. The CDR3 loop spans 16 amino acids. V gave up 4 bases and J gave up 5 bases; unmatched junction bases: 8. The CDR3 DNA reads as TGTGCCAGCAGCTCTTACAGGGGGCCGGGAACCGGGGAGCTGTTTTTT. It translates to CASSSYRGPGTGELFF.

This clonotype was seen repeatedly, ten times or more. This chain's CDR3 is CATSRALNERNTIYF. The CDR3 DNA reads TGTGCCACCAGCAGAGCCCTGAACGAGAGGAACACCATATATTTT. The gene calls are TRBV15 and TRBJ1-3; D gene uncertain. Germline V gene data show CDR1 as LNHNV and CDR2 as YYDKDF (reference sequence). Deletions cut 1 base from V and 7 bases from J, with 14 bases between. This CDR3 region has 15 residues. Variable domain in full (rest from reference TRBV15 and TRBJ1-3): DAMVIQNPRYQVTQFGKPVTLSCSQTLNHNVMYWYQQKSSQAPKLLFHYYDKDFNNEADTPDNFQSRRPNTSFCFLDIRSPGLGDTAMYLCATSRALNERNTIYFGEGSWLTVV.